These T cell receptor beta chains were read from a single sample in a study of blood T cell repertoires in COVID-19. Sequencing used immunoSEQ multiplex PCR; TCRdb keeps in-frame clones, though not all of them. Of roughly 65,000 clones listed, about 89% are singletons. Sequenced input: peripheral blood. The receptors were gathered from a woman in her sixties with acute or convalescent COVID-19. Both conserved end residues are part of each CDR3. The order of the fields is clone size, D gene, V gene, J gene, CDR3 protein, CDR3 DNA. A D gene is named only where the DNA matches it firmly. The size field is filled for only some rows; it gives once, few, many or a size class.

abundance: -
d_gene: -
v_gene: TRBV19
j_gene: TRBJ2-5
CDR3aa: CASSVRITAETQYF
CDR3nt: TGTGCCAGTAGTGTACGCATTACAGCCGAGACCCAGTACTTC

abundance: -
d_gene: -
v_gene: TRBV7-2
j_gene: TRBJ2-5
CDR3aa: CASSYEGGRETQYF
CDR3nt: TGTGCCAGCAGCTACGAGGGGGGGCGGGAGACCCAGTACTTC

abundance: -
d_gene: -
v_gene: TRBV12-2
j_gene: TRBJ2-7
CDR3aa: CASRFLLGSGGKYEQYF
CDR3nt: TGTGCAAGTCGCTTCCTCCTGGGCTCAGGGGGAAAATACGAGCAGTACTTC

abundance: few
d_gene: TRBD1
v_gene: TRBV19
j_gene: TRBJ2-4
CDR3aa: CASSEGQARNIQYF
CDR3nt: TGTGCCAGTAGTGAGGGACAGGCAAGGAACATTCAGTACTTC

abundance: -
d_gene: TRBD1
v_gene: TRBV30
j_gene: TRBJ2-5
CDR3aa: CAGRDRAIAGGQYF
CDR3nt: TGTGCCGGCCGGGACAGGGCAATAGCGGGTGGCCAGTACTTC

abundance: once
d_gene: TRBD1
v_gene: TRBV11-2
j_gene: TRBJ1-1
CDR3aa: CASGPIGGPTEAFF
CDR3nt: TGTGCCAGCGGTCCGATAGGGGGCCCCACTGAAGCTTTCTTT

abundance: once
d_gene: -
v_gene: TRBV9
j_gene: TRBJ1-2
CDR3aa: CASSLRTHGYTF
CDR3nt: TGTGCCAGCAGCCTGAGGACTCATGGCTACACCTTC

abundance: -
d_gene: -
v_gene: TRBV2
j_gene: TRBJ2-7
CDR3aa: CASTAGAFFEQYF
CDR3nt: TGTGCCAGCACTGCAGGGGCGTTCTTCGAGCAGTACTTC

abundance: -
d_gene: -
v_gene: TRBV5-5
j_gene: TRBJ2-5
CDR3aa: CASSLSLETQYF
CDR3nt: TGTGCCAGCAGCTTGTCCTTGGAGACCCAGTACTTC

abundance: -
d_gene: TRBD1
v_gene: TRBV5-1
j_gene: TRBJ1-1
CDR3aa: CASSLSGTGRVTEAFF
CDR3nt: TGCGCCAGCAGCTTGAGTGGGACAGGTCGGGTCACTGAAGCTTTCTTT

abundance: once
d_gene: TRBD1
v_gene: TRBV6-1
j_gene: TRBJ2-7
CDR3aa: CASSETGVEQYF
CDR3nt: TGTGCCAGCAGTGAAACAGGGGTTGAGCAGTACTTC